These 8 T cell receptor beta chains were all obtained from the same sample, sequenced in a study of T cell repertoires in cytomegalovirus infection. TCRdb re-derived calls from the reads in MiXCR, one entry per CDR3 protein. The sample carries approximately 400,000 distinct CDR3 sequences, around 32% recorded once. Sequenced input: PBMCs. The source is a human donor in good health (CMV status not recorded). Some clones in this sample may be carry-over from other donors' samples.

This clonotype appeared many times. V gene TRBV6-1 combines with J gene TRBJ2-1; D not resolved. The ends were cut back, 6 bases at V and 9 bases at J, with 15 bases in the middle. Germline CDR1 and CDR2: MNHNS and SASEGT. The CDR3 totals 13 residues. Here the CDR3 DNA reads TGTGCCAGCAGGGCCGCTTCTACGGGTGAGCAGTTCTTC. This gives the protein CASRAASTGEQFF.

V and J are TRBV7-4 and TRBJ1-2; a weak D match, TRBD1 (5 bases). The CDR3 is 13 residues long. CDR1 is SGHVT, CDR2 SQSDAQ, per germline. The V and J ends lost 3 bases and 8 bases respectively, with 13 bases between them. CDR3 protein: CASSFSQGQGYTF. The CDR3 bases are TGTGCCAGCAGCTTTAGTCAGGGTCAAGGCTACACCTTC.

In this sample, this clonotype turned up many times. The chain links TRBV6-1 to TRBJ1-2; D not certain. Germline V CDR1 and CDR2: MNHNS, SASEGT. Trimming removed 6 bases at V and 4 bases at J, with 12 bases between. This CDR3 is 13 amino acids long. CDR3 loop: CASRLTGSYGYTF. The CDR3 DNA reads TGTGCCAGCAGGTTGACCGGATCCTATGGCTACACCTTC.

This clonotype was seen many times. This sequence joins TRBV28 and TRBJ1-2; D possibly corresponds to TRBD1 (6 bases). Germline values: CDR1 MDHEN, CDR2 SYDVKM. The CDR3 loop spans 16 amino acids. The V end was cut by 5 bases, the J end by 3 bases, with 19 bases between. The chain's CDR3 is CASSTQQGLGDYGYTF. The CDR3, as DNA: TGTGCCAGCAGTACACAACAGGGACTTGGTGACTATGGCTACACCTTC.

CDR3 DNA sequence: TGTGCCAGCAGAAATCCAACTAATGAAAAACTGTTTTTT. Protein sequence: CASRNPTNEKLFF. This chain uses TRBV2 with TRBJ1-4; D gene uncertain. The CDR3 contains 13 residues. The germline gives CDR1 SNHLY, CDR2 FYNNEI. The V and J ends lost 6 bases and 0 bases respectively, with 5 bases between them. The full variable domain, with the rest looked up from reference TRBV2 and TRBJ1-4, is EPEVTQTPSHQVTQMGQEVILRCVPISNHLYFYWYRQILGQKVEFLVSFYNNEISEKSEIFDDQFSVERPDGSNFTLKIRSTKLEDSAMYFCASRNPTNEKLFFGSGTQLSVL.

In this sample, this clonotype turned up many times. The chain joins TRBV12-3 or TRBV12-4 to TRBJ2-7, with 9 bases aligning to TRBD1. With 4 bases clipped from V and 5 bases from J, the junction kept 6 bases outside the gene matches. This CDR3 region has 14 residues. CDR3 sequence: CASSSRTGEDEQYF. As DNA, the CDR3 is TGTGCCAGCAGTTCTCGGACAGGGGAGGACGAGCAGTACTTC.

This clonotype was counted between two and nine times. V usage is TRBV7-2 and J usage is TRBJ2-7; 7 nucleotides align to TRBD2. Trimming removed 1 base from V and 0 bases from J; junction bases left unmatched: 3. Germline CDR1 reads SGHTA; CDR2 reads FQGNSA. This CDR3 has 15 residues. CDR3 sequence: CASSLVGGGSYEQYF. CDR3 sequence (DNA): TGTGCCAGCAGCTTAGTAGGCGGGGGCTCCTACGAGCAGTACTTC.

V and J are TRBV7-6 and TRBJ1-3, with D possibly matching TRBD1 (5 bases). The CDR3 contains 16 residues. The ends were cut back, 1 base at V and 1 base at J, with 11 bases in the middle. The germline V gene encodes CDR1 SGHVS and CDR2 FNYEAQ. The CDR3 nucleotides read TGTGCCAGCAGCTTAGGGACAAGGGAGTCTGGAAACACCATATATTTT. It specifies CASSLGTRESGNTIYF.